These 7 T cell receptor beta chains originate from one sample sequenced in a study of blood T cell repertoires in COVID-19. Assay used: immunoSEQ multiplex PCR; TCRdb lists only in-frame clones, some missing. The table records 160,000 or so clones, 87% of them present only once. Sample: peripheral blood. These TCRs come from a woman in her 70s with COVID-19, enrolled during active disease.

The chain recombines TRBV30 with TRBJ2-2; D perhaps matches TRBD1 (6 bases). This CDR3 is 14 amino acids long. Germline lookup yields CDR1 GTSNPN and CDR2 SVGIG (reference sequence). Trimming removed 3 bases from V and 2 bases from J, with 10 bases in between. CDR3 region: CAWSRGHNTGELFF. DNA of the CDR3: TGTGCCTGGAGCCGGGGACATAACACCGGGGAGCTGTTTTTT.

This chain joins TRBV7-3 and TRBJ2-2; 7 bases are a match to TRBD2. Looked up from germline, CDR1 is SGHTA and CDR2 is FQGTGA. With 5 bases clipped from V and 4 bases from J, the junction kept 10 bases outside the gene matches. This CDR3 is built from 16 residues. The CDR3 bases are TGTGCCAGCAGCCCCACTGGGACTACGATCACCGGGGAGCTGTTTTTT. Translated, it gives CASSPTGTTITGELFF. Supplemented by reference TRBV7-3 and TRBJ2-2, the full variable domain reads GAGVSQTPSNKVTEKGKYVELRCDPISGHTALYWYRQSLGQGPEFLIYFQGTGAADDSGLPNDRFFAVRPEGSVSTLKIQRTERGDSAVYLCASSPTGTTITGELFFGEGSRLTVL.

The V and J genes are TRBV6-5 and TRBJ2-3; 7 bases fit TRBD2. Germline values: CDR1 MNHEY, CDR2 SVGAGI. The CDR3 consists of 14 residues. Germline trimming cut 5 bases from V and 4 bases from J; bases unmatched to any gene: 6. The CDR3 DNA reads TGTGCCAGCAGTAAAACGGGACTATCAGATACGCAGTATTTT. Translating it yields CASSKTGLSDTQYF.

This clone came up once. The rearrangement uses TRBV28 and TRBJ1-2, with D hard to call. The CDR3 consists of 13 residues. CDR1 and CDR2 (germline): MDHEN, SYDVKM. Between the trimmed V and J ends, which lost 3 bases and 2 bases, there was a span of 7 bases. The CDR3 is CASSFAGNYGYTF. As DNA, the CDR3 is TGTGCCAGCAGTTTTGCCGGGAACTATGGCTACACCTTC.

In this sample, this clone turned up a few times. This chain uses TRBV14 with TRBJ1-1; possibly TRBD1 for D (6 bases). CDR1 and CDR2 from the germline V gene are SGHDN and FVKESK. The CDR3 covers 14 residues. V was shortened by 6 bases and J by 5 bases, with 16 bases between the two germline ends. The CDR3: CASSLSQGSTEAFF. Here the CDR3 DNA reads TGTGCCAGCAGTCTAAGCCAGGGGTCTACTGAAGCTTTCTTT. The complete variable domain, with remaining parts taken from reference TRBV14 and TRBJ1-1, reads EAGVTQFPSHSVIEKGQTVTLRCDPISGHDNLYWYRRVMGKEIKFLLHFVKESKQDESGMPNNRFLAERTGGTYSTLKVQPAELEDSGVYFCASSLSQGSTEAFFGQGTRLTVV.

V and J are TRBV5-4 and TRBJ1-2; 7 positions match TRBD1. This CDR3 spans 16 amino acids. J gave up 1 base and V 2 bases, and 8 bases lay outside the gene matches. Germline CDR1 reads SGHNT; CDR2 reads YYREEE (reference sequence). CDR3 sequence: CASSLPGQQLNYGYTF. In DNA, the CDR3 is TGTGCCAGCAGCTTACCGGGACAGCAACTTAACTATGGCTACACCTTC.

The chain joins TRBV3-1 (or the pseudogene TRBV3-2) to TRBJ1-5, with D hard to call. The CDR3 is 14 residues long. V lost 1 base, J lost 1 base, and 5 bases lay in between. Germline CDR1 is LGHDT and CDR2 is YNNKEL (reference sequence). The CDR3 DNA follows: TGTGCCAGCAGCCAAGCCGAGAGCAATCAGCCCCAGCATTTT. Translation gives CASSQAESNQPQHF.